This TCR beta chain came from a study of T cells after posttransplantation cyclophosphamide. This clone was seen repeatedly, ten times or more. The antigen remains unidentified. Study findings and constraints: Tissue-infiltrating T cells from skin or gut overlapped little with blood T cells.

CDR3 size: 14 residues. Germline V gene data show CDR1 as ENHRY and CDR2 as SYGVKD. The V end was cut by 6 bases, the J end by 6 bases, with 12 bases between. Profiling relied on immunoSEQ multiplex PCR, and the TCRdb table lists in-frame clones only, not all of them. The sample yields approximately 27,000 clones, without any singletons. This receptor was identified in a man aged 50 to 59 in good health, CMV-negative, and a related stem cell transplant donor. V is TRBV10-3 and J is TRBJ1-6; D is unclear. The sequencing input was PBMCs. The CDR3 loop reads CAIRRAEGNSPLHF. CDR3 nucleotides: TGTGCCATCAGACGGGCCGAGGGTAATTCACCCCTCCACTTT.